This T cell receptor beta chain was recorded in a study of T cell responses to AZD1222 COVID-19 vaccine. The table came from immunoSEQ multiplex PCR; TCRdb's copy has only in-frame clones and leaves some out. In the table there are over 65,000 clones, about nine tenths of which are singletons. A single count supports this clone. Germline V lookup: CDR1 MGHDK, CDR2 SYGVNS. J lost 4 bases, V lost 3 bases, and 9 bases had no gene match. The CDR3 sequence is 15 residues long. V usage is TRBV25-1 and J usage is TRBJ2-7, with 7 bases lining up with TRBD1. The sequence was collected from an adult who received the AZD1222 COVID-19 vaccine. The sequencing here drew on peripheral blood, taken 28 days after the second AZD1222 dose. CDR3 nucleotides: TGTGCCAGCAGTGATTCGAACAGGGGTCGGTACGAGCAGTACTTC. Translating gives CASSDSNRGRYEQYF.